This T cell receptor (beta chain) derives from a study of blood T cell repertoires in COVID-19. As for the study in general: The United States, Italy and Spain supplied acute and convalescent COVID-19 samples. T cells, B-cell-depleted T cells, or PBMCs provided the cDNA or gDNA that served as material.

Losses at the gene ends were 7 bases for V and 4 bases for J; bases not matched to a gene: 10. This CDR3 region has 14 residues. The germline gives CDR1 SQVTM, CDR2 ANQGSEA. How the authors handled the data: Amplifying reference gene primers gave estimates of nucleated cell counts. Clones were sequenced by immunoSEQ multiplex PCR, and TCRdb holds only the in-frame ones, with some missing. V and J calls and clone size come straight from that table; D and trimming were deduced from the DNA. The sample contains over 150,000 clones, approximately 90% of which appear only once. This rearrangement joins TRBV29-1 to TRBJ2-3, with 8 bases aligning to TRBD2. The sample consisted of peripheral blood. This receptor was identified in a man aged 18 to 30 who had recovered from COVID-19. CDR3 loop: CSAKPGLGPDTQYF. The CDR3 region has the DNA TGCAGCGCGAAACCGGGACTAGGACCAGATACGCAGTATTTT.